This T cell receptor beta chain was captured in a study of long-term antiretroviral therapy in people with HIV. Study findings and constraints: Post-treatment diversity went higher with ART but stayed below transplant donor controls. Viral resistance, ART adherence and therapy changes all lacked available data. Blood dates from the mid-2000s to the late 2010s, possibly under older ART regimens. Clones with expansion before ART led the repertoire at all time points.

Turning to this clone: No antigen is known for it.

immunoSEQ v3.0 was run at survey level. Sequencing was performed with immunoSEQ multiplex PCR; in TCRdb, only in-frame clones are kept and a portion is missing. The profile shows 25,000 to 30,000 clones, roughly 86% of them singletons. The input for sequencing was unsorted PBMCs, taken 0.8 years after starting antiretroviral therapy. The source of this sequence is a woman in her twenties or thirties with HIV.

For the CDR3, the DNA is TGTGCCACCAGCAGAGATAAGGGGGTGAATCAGCCCCAGCATTTT. This codes for CATSRDKGVNQPQHF. The rearrangement links TRBV15 to TRBJ1-5; D is perhaps TRBD1 (6 bases). This CDR3 is built from 15 residues. Trimming shortened V by 0 bases and J by 4 bases, and 10 bases separated the two germline ends. Germline V CDR1 and CDR2: LNHNV, YYDKDF (reference sequence).